Listed here are 27 T cell receptor beta chains from one sample, sequenced in a study of blood T cells in healthy people across ages. The authors ran a second PCR of roughly 7 to 11 cycles using a sample-barcoded 5' primer and a J-beta primer mix. Using its own MiXCR run on the 5' RACE reads, TCRdb lists one record per CDR3 protein. Of hundreds of thousands of distinct CDR3 sequences listed, around 50% are singletons. Sequencing was done on a sample of blood. The receptors derive from a man aged 40-55 years in good health.

The rearrangement joins TRBV6-6 to TRBJ1-1, with a possible D match to TRBD1 (5 bases). The V end was cut by 5 bases, the J end by 0 bases, with 19 bases between. The CDR3 runs to 17 residues. Germline CDR1 reads MNHNY; CDR2 reads SVGAGI (reference sequence). CDR3 sequence (DNA): TGTGCCAGCAGTCGCGGGACGGTTAATTTTATGAACACTGAAGCTTTCTTT. Its translation: CASSRGTVNFMNTEAFF.

This clonotype appeared once. J is TRBJ2-4 and V is TRBV20-1, with 9 positions matching TRBD1. Trimming cost V 0 bases and J 6 bases; bases outside gene matches: 6. This CDR3 has 15 amino acids. Per germline, CDR1 DFQATT and CDR2 SNEGSKA (reference sequence). The CDR3 bases are TGCAGTGCTAGAGACCCGGGACAGGGACCAAACATTCAGTACTTC. Translation: CSARDPGQGPNIQYF.

J is TRBJ1-2 and V is TRBV29-1; TRBD1 agrees at 10 bases. V dropped 7 bases and J dropped 4; count of bases not matched to a gene: 21. This CDR3 is built from 18 residues. Germline V gene sequence: CDR1 SQVTM, CDR2 ANQGSEA. CDR3 loop: CSGGDYARDRGESYGYTF. CDR3 sequence (DNA): TGCAGCGGGGGGGATTACGCTAGGGACAGGGGAGAGTCCTATGGCTACACCTTC.

This clonotype has a handful of counts. The DNA is left out, because the CDR3 cannot be placed on it with certainty; the CDR3 is given as TCRdb lists it. The V and J genes are TRBV11-3 and TRBJ2-6. CDR1 is SGHNT, CDR2 YENEEA, per germline. The CDR3 region is 14 residues in length, termini included. The CDR3 is CASSYTFGANVLTF.

This clonotype was observed a handful of times. This sequence joins TRBV6-2 or TRBV6-3 and TRBJ2-3; 12 positions match TRBD2. V trimming: 4 bases; J trimming: 3 bases; junction bases outside the gene matches: 5. Germline loops: CDR1 MNHEY, CDR2 SVGEGT. This CDR3 spans 16 amino acids. Written as DNA, the CDR3 is TGTGCCAGCAGTTCCGCCGGGACTAGCGGGACAGATACGCAGTATTTT. This sequence encodes CASSSAGTSGTDTQYF.

CDR3 sequence: CASSLGQGARQPQHF. The CDR3 DNA reads as TGTGCCAGCAGTTTGGGACAGGGGGCCCGTCAGCCCCAGCATTTT. This sequence joins TRBV28 and TRBJ1-5, with 12 bases fitting TRBD1. This CDR3 is built from 15 residues. V lost 3 bases, J lost 6 bases, and 3 bases stayed unmatched. Germline V gene data show CDR1 as MDHEN and CDR2 as SYDVKM.

The chain recombines TRBV29-1 with TRBJ2-7; the match to TRBD1 covers 8 bases. The CDR3 runs 15 residues. Trimming at V came to 4 bases and at J to 5 bases, leaving 13 bases not matched to a gene. Germline CDR1 SQVTM, CDR2 ANQGSEA. CDR3 sequence (DNA): TGCAGCGTTGTAAGTTGGGACAGGCTGACTAACGAGCAGTACTTC. Its protein is CSVVSWDRLTNEQYF.

The rearrangement uses TRBV4-2 and TRBJ2-7; 7 nucleotides line up with TRBD1. The V gene's germline CDR1 is LGHNA and CDR2 YNFKEQ. Germline trimming cut 1 base from V and 3 bases from J; bases unmatched to any gene: 3. The CDR3 loop spans 14 amino acids. The DNA of the CDR3 is TGTGCCAGCAGCCAAGGGGACAGTCGCTACGAGCAGTACTTC. Its protein is CASSQGDSRYEQYF.

This clonotype appeared a few times. The rearrangement joins TRBV7-2 to TRBJ2-5, with TRBD1 matching 9 bases. V lost 5 bases, J lost 4 bases, and 2 bases stayed unmatched. Germline lookup yields CDR1 SGHTA and CDR2 FQGNSA. There are 13 residues in the CDR3. The CDR3 loop reads CASSQQGAETQYF. In DNA form, the CDR3 reads TGTGCCAGCAGCCAACAGGGGGCAGAGACCCAGTACTTC.

The rearrangement links TRBV4-3 to TRBJ2-3, with a tentative D call TRBD1 (6 bases). The CDR3 sequence is 14 residues long. Germline V gene lookup returns CDR1 LGHNA and CDR2 YSLEER. V dropped 4 bases and J dropped 4 bases, with 12 bases sitting between them. The CDR3 DNA sequence: TGCGCCAGCAGCCGAGGACAGCAAGCAGATACGCAGTATTTT. Amino acid sequence: CASSRGQQADTQYF.

The chain is built from TRBV7-6 and TRBJ1-6; tentatively, D is TRBD1 (5 bases). The germline gives CDR1 SGHVS, CDR2 FNYEAQ. V was clipped by 7 bases and J by 6 bases, with 16 bases between them. The CDR3 is made up of 15 amino acids. The CDR3 DNA sequence: TGTGCCAGCAACGACGGCCCGAGGGGTAATTCACCCCTCCACTTT. It encodes CASNDGPRGNSPLHF.

Only one count was recorded for this clonotype. V gene TRBV9 combines with J gene TRBJ2-5, with TRBD2 as a possible D gene (5 bases). Trimming removed 6 bases from V and 1 base from J, with 13 bases in between. This CDR3 is 14 amino acids long. The germline V gene has CDR1 SGDLS and CDR2 YYNGEE. The CDR3 coding sequence is TGTGCCAGCAACGAGGGCGGACTCCAAGAGACCCAGTACTTC. Protein: CASNEGGLQETQYF.

This clonotype was recorded at least ten times. This may stem from a read error, because a much larger clone lies one nucleotide away. The chain combines TRBV6-2 or TRBV6-3 with TRBJ2-4; D not certain. The CDR3 totals 14 residues. Trimming shortened V by 2 bases and J by 0 bases, and 5 bases separated the two germline ends. CDR1 MNHEY and CDR2 SVGEGT come from the germline V gene. In nucleotides, the CDR3 is TGTGCCAGCAGTTACGCAGGAGCCAAAAACATTCAGTACTTC. Amino acids: CASSYAGAKNIQYF.

This chain links TRBV4-2 with TRBJ2-7, with TRBD1 matching 7 bases. The germline gives CDR1 LGHNA, CDR2 YNFKEQ. Trimming removed 1 base from V and 0 bases from J; junction bases left unmatched: 6. The CDR3 extends over 16 amino acids. CDR3 in amino acids: CASSQGGTASSYEQYF. CDR3 nucleotide sequence: TGTGCCAGCAGCCAAGGGGGGACAGCCTCCTCCTACGAGCAGTACTTC.

The chain is built from TRBV5-1 and TRBJ1-1; possibly TRBD1 for D (6 bases). V lost 4 bases and J lost 5, with 18 bases in between. Germline CDR1 and CDR2: SGHRS and YFSETQ. CDR3 length: 15 residues. The DNA for the CDR3 is TGCGCCAGCAGCCCGGGGATTAGGGGGGAGACTGAAGCTTTCTTT. Its protein is CASSPGIRGETEAFF.

J is TRBJ1-5 and V is TRBV7-2; D is ambiguous. The germline V gene encodes CDR1 SGHTA and CDR2 FQGNSA. The CDR3 has 15 residues. Trimming removed 0 bases from V and 0 bases from J, with 6 bases in between. The CDR3 here is CASSLAVTSNQPQHF. In nucleotides, the CDR3 is TGTGCCAGCAGCTTAGCGGTAACTAGCAATCAGCCCCAGCATTTT.

The J gene is TRBJ2-1, the V gene TRBV28; D perhaps matches TRBD1 (6 bases). Trimming pared 9 bases from V and 8 bases from J, leaving 11 bases between. The CDR3 is 11 residues long. The germline V gene encodes CDR1 MDHEN and CDR2 SYDVKM. The CDR3 here is CASTGFDEQFF. The CDR3 DNA reads as TGTGCCAGTACAGGGTTCGATGAGCAGTTCTTC.

The CDR3 region is CSARFPGNYSPLHF. CDR3 in DNA: TGCAGTGCTAGATTCCCCGGGAATTATTCACCCCTCCACTTT. V usage is TRBV20-1 and J usage is TRBJ1-6; D unclear. With 2 bases removed from V and 8 bases from J, the gap between germline ends came to 13 bases. CDR3 size: 14 residues. Germline CDR1 and CDR2: DFQATT and SNEGSKA (reference sequence).

The chain combines TRBV5-6 with TRBJ1-5, with D possibly matching TRBD1 (6 bases). The V and J ends lost 4 bases and 4 bases respectively, with 15 bases between them. This CDR3 region has 15 residues. CDR1 is SGHDT, CDR2 YYEEEE, per germline. CDR3 in amino acids: CASSRKTGRNQPQHF. As DNA, the CDR3 is TGTGCCAGCAGCAGGAAGACAGGTCGTAATCAGCCCCAGCATTTT.

The chain combines TRBV28 with TRBJ2-7; 7 nucleotides align to TRBD1. CDR3 size: 15 residues. The germline gives CDR1 MDHEN, CDR2 SYDVKM. Losses at the gene ends were 2 bases for V and 2 bases for J; bases not matched to a gene: 6. The CDR3 sequence: CASSLQQGNPYEQYF. In DNA form, the CDR3 reads TGTGCCAGCAGTTTACAACAGGGGAACCCCTACGAGCAGTACTTC.

The genes are TRBV3-1 and TRBJ1-5; D ambiguous. CDR1 is LGHDT and CDR2 is YNNKEL in the germline V gene (reference sequence). With 0 bases removed from V and 5 bases from J, the gap between germline ends came to 5 bases. This CDR3 has 13 residues. The CDR3 DNA reads as TGTGCCAGCAGCCAAGAGTTGGATCAGCCCCAGCATTTT. Amino acid sequence: CASSQELDQPQHF.

This clonotype was found a few times. V usage is TRBV7-2 and J usage is TRBJ2-5; D unclear. The CDR3 spans 11 residues. Germline V gives CDR1 SGHTA, CDR2 FQGNSA. Trimming pared 2 bases from V and 6 bases from J, leaving 4 bases between. The CDR3 sequence: CASSLLQTQYF. DNA of the CDR3: TGTGCCAGCAGCTTATTGCAGACCCAGTACTTC. Based on the CDR3 plus reference TRBV7-2 and TRBJ2-5, the full variable domain is GAGVSQSPSNKVTEKGKDVELRCDPISGHTALYWYRQSLGQGLEFLIYFQGNSAPDKSGLPSDRFSAERTGGSVSTLTIQRTQQEDSAVYLCASSLLQTQYFGPGTRLLVL.

V gene TRBV11-3 combines with J gene TRBJ1-6, with no clear D. The length of the CDR3 is 13 residues. Germline V lookup: CDR1 SGHNT, CDR2 YENEEA. With 5 bases removed from V and 5 bases from J, the gap between germline ends came to 7 bases. CDR3 in amino acids: CASSPDHNSPLHF. The CDR3 region has the DNA TGTGCCAGCAGCCCAGATCATAATTCACCCCTCCACTTT.

This chain connects TRBV14 to TRBJ2-7; perhaps TRBD2 as D (6 bases). The CDR3 extends over 16 amino acids. The ends were cut back, 1 base at V and 0 bases at J, with 13 bases in the middle. CDR1 and CDR2 from the germline V gene are SGHDN and FVKESK. CDR3 amino acids: CASSQGPGLSSYEQYF. CDR3 in DNA: TGTGCCAGCAGCCAAGGACCGGGACTGAGCTCCTACGAGCAGTACTTC.

This clonotype was seen a few times. The chain recombines TRBV6-1 with TRBJ2-7, with 11 bases that match TRBD1. The germline gives CDR1 MNHNS, CDR2 SASEGT. Unmatched junction bases numbered 5, after V lost 7 bases and J lost 3 bases. This CDR3 is 14 amino acids long. The CDR3 loop is CASTDRGHLYEQYF. In DNA, the CDR3 is TGTGCCAGCACGGACAGGGGGCACCTCTACGAGCAGTACTTC.

The chain has TRBV21-1 and TRBJ2-3; TRBD1 is taken as the D call from the table, unchecked against the DNA. TRBV21-1 is a documented pseudogene. CDR3 length equals 16 residues. Written as DNA, the CDR3 is TGTGCCAGCAACTACCCGGGACCGATTTCCACAGATACGCAGTATTTT. Amino acid sequence: CASNYPGPISTDTQYF.

This chain's CDR3 is CASSPYSGELFF. The DNA of the CDR3 is TGTGCCAGCAGCCCCTATTCCGGGGAGCTGTTTTTT. The chain has TRBV7-2 and TRBJ2-2, with D unclear. The V gene's germline CDR1 is SGHTA and CDR2 FQGNSA. CDR3 length: 12 residues. V shed 5 bases and J shed 6 bases, with 7 bases lying between them.